This T cell receptor (beta chain) was observed in a study of T-cell memory formation after mild COVID-19 (dated by TCRdb to about 2021). In terms of the full investigation: Most TCR sequence clusters were specific to one of the two donors. In two donors, T-cell clones that expanded and contracted after mild COVID-19 were followed by sequencing TCRalpha and TCRbeta repertoires longitudinally. Two young, previously healthy adult volunteers, one female and one male, were included in the cohort. Overall results and qualifications from the work: The study included only a couple of mild cases, and larger cohorts that include severe cases with pre-infection samples were judged to be necessary. Some responding clones were detected in pre-infection memory, which suggested that pre-existing cross-reactive memory T cells had joined the SARS-CoV-2 response. Balanced CD4/CD8 phenotypes were observed for clones contracting from day 15 to 85, whereas a bias towards CD4+ was observed for a second wave of clones expanding from day 15 to 37. The second-wave clones that peaked on day 37 were not confirmed to be SARS-CoV-2 specific. Contracting CD4+ clones were found mainly in CM and EM memory subsets, while CD8+ clones were enriched in EMRA.

TCRdb records Illumina NovaSeq 6000 as the sequencer. TCRalpha and TCRbeta cDNA libraries were constructed by 5'RACE with constant-segment primers, with sample barcodes and unique molecular identifiers being introduced. RNA was extracted from every sample with Trizol reagent. The libraries were amplified in two PCR steps, and the second step added a second sample barcode and Illumina TruSeq adapters. Sequencing of the libraries was done on an Illumina NovaSeq, producing 2 x 150 bp paired-end reads. From the authors' description of their analysis: Demultiplexing of reads and collapsing into UMI-guided consensus sequences were performed with migec v1.2.7. Using mixcr v2.1.11, the UMI consensuses were aligned to TRA and TRB V and J templates and assembled into clonotypes. A clonotype was counted as expanded or contracted only when both edgeR and NoisET called the clonotype significant, with the noise models trained on biological replicates. edgeR calls used a false discovery rate-adjusted p below 0.01 and a log2 fold-change threshold of 1. PCA with hierarchical clustering of max-normalized trajectories of the 1000 most abundant clonotypes was used as exploratory dynamics analysis. Separately sequenced CD4+ and CD8+ repertoires were used to assign the CD4 or CD8 phenotype of responding clones. TCRdb passed the public sequencing reads through fastp at Q25 and MiXCR, retaining productive beta sequences. When rows share a CDR3 protein, they turn into one entry using the most common DNA and genes. In this record, the V and J calls reflect TCRdb's handling and not the investigators' own analysis. A total of some 180,000 distinct CDR3 sequences appear in this sample, about a fifth of them only once. The biggest ten clones account for around 3.9% of the sample.

This clonotype appeared a few times. Its antigen remains undetermined. No base-level quality is on record; no much larger clone is a single base apart. The germline V gene specifies SNHLY as CDR1 and FYNNEI as CDR2. V is reduced by 6 bases and J by 6 bases, leaving a spacing of 13 bases between them. Reading from cysteine to phenylalanine, the CDR3 counts 13 amino acids. CDR3 DNA is the only sequence kept; it has 39 bases, read in frame from the first base. Ficoll-Paque density gradient centrifugation was the method used to isolate PBMCs. Source material: PBMCs or a T cell subset sorted from them (not recorded which). The receptor was isolated from a man younger than 35 who had mild COVID-19 (a few samples of this study predate the infection). The sample titles of this study are shuffled in the database, so cell type and time point are left out; the donor was told from shared clones. The V and J segments used are TRBV2 and TRBJ2-3; TRBD2 could be the D gene, as 5 bases match. The CDR3 loop reads CASSPRQRDTQYF. Here is the DNA: TGTGCCAGCAGCCCCCGTCAGCGGGATACGCAGTATTTT.